The 15 T cell receptor beta chains listed next were all sequenced from one sample in a study of T-cell memory formation after mild COVID-19. TCRdb fed the 5' RACE reads into MiXCR, producing one record per CDR3 protein. The repertoire holds around 510,000 distinct CDR3 sequences, roughly 20% seen once, with roughly 8.1% in the top ten. The sequenced material came from PBMCs or a T cell subset sorted from them (not recorded which). These receptors were collected from an adult woman who had mild COVID-19 (a few samples of this study predate the infection). Cell type and time point are not known.

This chain connects TRBV24-1 to TRBJ1-5; D ambiguous. Trimming took 0 bases from V and 0 from J, leaving 14 bases between them. Germline lookup yields CDR1 KGHDR and CDR2 SFDVKD. The length of the CDR3 is 18 residues. This chain's CDR3 is CATSDLRKGQVSNQPQHF. CDR3 nucleotides: TGTGCCACCAGTGATTTGCGAAAGGGTCAAGTTAGCAATCAGCCCCAGCATTTT.

The sample holds a few counts of this clonotype. The chain is built from TRBV6-5 and TRBJ2-2; no definite D call. From germline, CDR1 is MNHEY and CDR2 SVGAGI. V shed 0 bases and J shed 0 bases, with 8 bases lying between them. The CDR3 length is 16 residues. This CDR3 is CASSYSRWTNTGELFF. CDR3 nucleotide sequence: TGTGCCAGCAGTTACTCTCGGTGGACGAACACCGGGGAGCTGTTTTTT.

V usage is TRBV19 and J usage is TRBJ2-1, with a tentative D call TRBD2 (6 bases). The V gene's germline CDR1 is LNHDA and CDR2 SQIVND (reference sequence). The CDR3 is 12 amino acids. V lost 4 bases, J lost 12 bases, and 13 bases lay in between. This chain's CDR3 is CASSNLPGGQFF. CDR3 DNA sequence: TGTGCCAGTAGTAACCTACCCGGGGGGCAGTTCTTC.

This rearrangement joins TRBV12-3 or TRBV12-4 to TRBJ2-7; a weak D match, TRBD2 (6 bases). The CDR3 has 11 residues. The V end lost 3 bases, the J end lost 11 bases, and 11 bases lay between the germline ends. The CDR3 is CASSFSGVEYF. The CDR3 DNA sequence: TGTGCCAGCAGTTTTAGCGGCGTGGAGTACTTC.

The chain combines TRBV7-8 with TRBJ2-7; the match to TRBD1 covers 12 bases. Germline V CDR1 and CDR2: SGHVS, FQNEAQ. J was trimmed by 4 bases and V by 2 bases; bases with no gene match: 9. This CDR3 is 17 amino acids long. The CDR3 nucleotides read TGTGCCAGCAGCTTAAGTTTGGGACAGGGGGCTTCGTACGAGCAGTACTTC. It specifies CASSLSLGQGASYEQYF.

The V and J genes are TRBV6-1 and TRBJ2-6; TRBD2 might be the D (6 bases). Trimming stripped 7 bases from V and 2 bases from J, with 12 bases between. CDR3 length: 15 amino acids. Per the germline V gene, CDR1 is MNHNS and CDR2 is SASEGT. The CDR3, as DNA: TGTGCCAGCACCGGCGGGGAGGCTGGGGCCAACGTCCTGACTTTC. Translating gives CASTGGEAGANVLTF.

The V gene is TRBV29-1, the J gene TRBJ1-2; D possibly corresponds to TRBD1 (5 bases). The V gene lost 4 bases and the J gene lost 5 bases, with 11 bases spanning the gap. Germline V gives CDR1 SQVTM, CDR2 ANQGSEA. CDR3 length: 12 amino acids. The CDR3 DNA reads as TGCAGCGTTGTGGGGGGAGGTTATGGCTACACCTTC. Protein sequence: CSVVGGGYGYTF.

J is TRBJ2-7 and V is TRBV6-5, with 7 bases aligning to TRBD2. In germline, CDR1 is MNHEY, CDR2 SVGAGI. Trimming at V came to 2 bases and at J to 2 bases, leaving 6 bases not matched to a gene. The CDR3 contains 15 residues. CDR3 sequence reads: CASSYGAGVAYEQYF. CDR3 bases: TGTGCCAGCAGTTACGGGGCGGGAGTGGCCTACGAGCAGTACTTC.

The CDR3 spells CASSGRGDNEQFF. In DNA, the CDR3 is TGCGCCAGCAGCGGGAGGGGTGACAATGAGCAGTTCTTC. The chain joins TRBV5-1 to TRBJ2-1; 7 nucleotides agree with TRBD2. The junction had 3 bases not matched to a gene; V was cut back by 4 bases and J by 5 bases. Per the germline V gene, CDR1 is SGHRS and CDR2 is YFSETQ. The CDR3 loop spans 13 amino acids. Variable domain in full (rest from reference TRBV5-1 and TRBJ2-1): KAGVTQTPRYLIKTRGQQVTLSCSPISGHRSVSWYQQTPGQGLQFLFEYFSETQRNKGNFPGRFSGRQFSNSRSEMNVSTLELGDSALYLCASSGRGDNEQFFGPGTRLTVL.

This clonotype has more than one count but fewer than ten. The rearrangement links TRBV27 to TRBJ1-6; maybe TRBD1 (5 bases). Germline CDR1 MNHEY, CDR2 SMNVEV (reference sequence). The CDR3 is made up of 13 amino acids. Deletions cut 6 bases from V and 8 bases from J, with 11 bases between. The CDR3 DNA sequence: TGTGCCAGCAGCCATACGGGGGATTCACCCCTCCACTTT. Its protein is CASSHTGDSPLHF.

This chain joins TRBV24-1 and TRBJ2-3, with 8 bases matching TRBD2. In germline, CDR1 is KGHDR, CDR2 SFDVKD. This CDR3 is built from 16 residues. V lost 9 bases and J lost 5; bases outside the gene matches: 15. This chain's CDR3 is CATSTGGRGGVDTQYF. The CDR3 nucleotides are TGTGCCACCTCTACTGGAGGTCGGGGGGGCGTAGATACGCAGTATTTT.

This chain links TRBV15 with TRBJ1-2; the D is unclear. This CDR3 has 12 amino acids. V was clipped by 2 bases and J by 2 bases, with 3 bases between them. Germline CDR1 reads LNHNV; CDR2 reads YYDKDF (reference sequence). The CDR3 region has the DNA TGTGCCACCAGCAGAATAAACTATGGCTACACCTTC. It translates to CATSRINYGYTF.

This chain links TRBV4-2 with TRBJ2-1, with no clear D. Germline V gene lookup returns CDR1 LGHNA and CDR2 YNFKEQ. The CDR3 runs to 16 residues. V shed 0 bases and J shed 4 bases, with 13 bases lying between them. DNA for the CDR3: TGTGCCAGCAGCCAAGATTGGAGCGACGATTACAATGAGCAGTTCTTC. Protein sequence: CASSQDWSDDYNEQFF.

This rearrangement joins TRBV2 to TRBJ2-7; perhaps TRBD1 as D (5 bases). This CDR3 spans 12 amino acids. With 10 bases removed from V and 2 bases from J, the gap between germline ends came to 12 bases. Germline assignment: CDR1 SNHLY and CDR2 FYNNEI. CDR3 sequence (DNA): TGTGCCACAGCAGACAGCACCTACGAGCAGTACTTC. It is translated as CATADSTYEQYF.

The rearrangement uses TRBV6-1 and TRBJ1-5, with D uncertain. Trimming removed 2 bases at V and 7 bases at J, with 6 bases between. Germline V gene sequence: CDR1 MNHNS, CDR2 SASEGT. This CDR3 is built from 12 residues. CDR3 amino acids: CASSELRQPQHF. The CDR3 DNA follows: TGTGCCAGCAGTGAATTAAGACAGCCCCAGCATTTT.